This TCR beta chain is from a study of T cells in Graves' hyperthyroidism and ophthalmopathy. This clonotype was found many times. Authors of the study amplified TCR beta CDR3 regions from RNA transcripts. First-round RT-PCR targeting the TCR CDR3 was performed with the HTBI primer set. From the multiplex PCR reads, TCRdb called clonotypes with MiXCR, one entry per CDR3 protein. The data hold under 400,000 distinct CDR3 sequences, with approximately 15% observed a single time. For Graves' hyperthyroidism to be stable, ophthalmopathy could not progress within 18 months. Diagnosing involved the use of clinical symptoms, serum thyroxine and TRAb, thyroid ultrasound and orbital computed tomography. V shed 6 bases, J shed 0 bases, and the junction held 4 bases outside the gene matches. CDR3 size: 15 residues.

This TCR came from a woman in her fifties or sixties with Graves' hyperthyroidism. The sample taken for sequencing was blood. V gene TRBV12-3 or TRBV12-4 combines with J gene TRBJ1-5, with TRBD1 identical over 8 bases. The DNA of the CDR3 is TGTGCCAGCAGCCCGGACAGGGATAGCAATCAGCCCCAGCATTTT. This sequence encodes CASSPDRDSNQPQHF.